This T cell receptor (beta chain) was observed in a study of beta chain features in type 1 diabetes. Study observations and caveats: TCRB CDR3s from Type 1 diabetes patients were moderately but significantly shorter in all four CD4+ subsets.

Comment on this clone: The antigen is undetermined.

Expressed TCRB transcripts got sequenced, as all isolated RNA was reverse transcribed. Only in-frame clones appear in the TCRdb table, and some are missing; sequencing was by immunoSEQ multiplex PCR. There are 150,000 to 200,000 clones in the sample; roughly 59% occur only once, and approximately 0.09% lies in the top ten. From germline, CDR1 is GTSNPN and CDR2 SVGIG (reference sequence). The CDR3 is 12 residues long. The sample comprised naive CD4+ T cells from blood. The chain employs TRBV30 and TRBJ2-5; D gene unclear. The DNA matches TRBJ2-7 better at its end, which makes the J call doubtful. This clonotype originated in a man aged 25 to 45 with type 1 diabetes. The CDR3 DNA is TGTGCCTGGAGTACCTCGGCATACGAGCAGTACTTC. Residues: CAWSTSAYEQYF.